The 24 T cell receptor beta chains below come from one sample, sequenced in a study of cytomegalovirus exposure and HLA in healthy donors. It was with 60 Vbeta and 13 Jbeta primers that the PCR ran. Clones were read by immunoSEQ multiplex PCR, and TCRdb kept only the in-frame ones, dropping some. The sample has some 130,000 clones, 75% to 85% seen once; the top ten hold 10% to 12%. Sample: PBMCs. Receptor source: a male donor in good health and CMV-seropositive.

The chain joins TRBV7-9 to TRBJ2-1, with 7 bases aligning to TRBD2. The CDR3 sequence is 12 residues long. Germline lookup yields CDR1 SEHNR and CDR2 FQNEAQ (reference sequence). V shed 5 bases, J shed 8 bases, and the junction held 3 bases outside the gene matches. CDR3 sequence (DNA): TGTGCCAGCAGCCGAACTAGCGATGAGCAGTTCTTC. Residues: CASSRTSDEQFF.

This clone was picked up a small number of times. The J gene is TRBJ2-7, the V gene TRBV9, with 9 bases lining up with TRBD1. The CDR3 runs to 14 residues. V shed 3 bases and J 2 bases; nucleotides not matched to a gene: 3. The germline V gene encodes CDR1 SGDLS and CDR2 YYNGEE. The CDR3 is CASSAGTGPYEQYF. The CDR3 bases are TGTGCCAGCAGCGCCGGGACAGGGCCCTACGAGCAGTACTTC.

This clone was detected a few times. The V and J genes are TRBV19 and TRBJ1-4; D is unclear. The length of the CDR3 is 15 residues. Trimming left V 5 bases short and J 0 bases short, with 10 bases between. CDR1 LNHDA and CDR2 SQIVND come from the germline V gene (reference sequence). CDR3 nucleotide sequence: TGTGCCAGTAGTCTGTCGCGGGCAACTAATGAAAAACTGTTTTTT. It is translated as CASSLSRATNEKLFF.

Comment on this clone: At one end the junction does not follow the germline gene, possibly because of a read error. The CDR3 is CASGEPLTGHPLNQPQHF. CDR3 nucleotide sequence: TGTGCCAGCGGTGAACCCCTGACAGGACACCCTCTCAATCAGCCCCAGCATTTT. The chain joins TRBV6-1 to TRBJ1-5; a possible D gene is TRBD1 (6 bases). The CDR3 is made up of 18 amino acids. Germline V lookup: CDR1 MNHNS, CDR2 SASEGT.

This chain joins TRBV28 and TRBJ2-7, with 10 bases aligning to TRBD1. The CDR3 is 14 amino acids. CDR1 is MDHEN and CDR2 is SYDVKM in the germline V gene. The junction had 7 bases not matched to a gene; V was cut back by 8 bases and J by 3 bases. CDR3 region: CASRTGGRFYEQYF. CDR3 DNA: TGTGCCAGCCGGACAGGGGGTCGGTTCTACGAGCAGTACTTC.

This clone has just a few counts. This rearrangement joins TRBV27 to TRBJ2-4; 7 nucleotides line up with TRBD1. The germline gives CDR1 MNHEY, CDR2 SMNVEV (reference sequence). The CDR3 length is 13 residues. Losses at the gene ends were 4 bases for V and 7 bases for J; bases not matched to a gene: 4. In DNA, the CDR3 is TGTGCCAGCAGTTCCAACAGGGGTAACATTCAGTACTTC. Residues: CASSSNRGNIQYF.

V is TRBV18 and J is TRBJ1-5; a weak D match, TRBD1 (5 bases). Germline CDR1 KGHSH, CDR2 LQKENI. V lost 4 bases to trimming and J lost 0 bases, with 10 bases between them. This CDR3 has 15 residues. The CDR3 DNA is TGTGCCAGCTCACTTGACAGATATAGCAATCAGCCCCAGCATTTT. Translating gives CASSLDRYSNQPQHF.

The rearrangement joins TRBV4-1 to TRBJ1-2; D perhaps matches TRBD1 (6 bases). V lost 5 bases and J lost 2, with 15 bases in between. Germline V lookup: CDR1 MGHRA, CDR2 YSYEKL. The CDR3 consists of 15 residues. The CDR3 DNA sequence: TGCGCCAGCAGCGGTCCGGCGCAGGGGAACTATGGCTACACCTTC. This translates into CASSGPAQGNYGYTF.

J is TRBJ2-1 and V is TRBV7-9, with 9 bases identical to TRBD2. The CDR3 length is 17 residues. From germline, CDR1 is SEHNR and CDR2 FQNEAQ (reference sequence). The ends lost 5 bases at V and 7 bases at J; junction bases unmatched: 15. Here the CDR3 DNA reads TGTGCCAGCAGCACCTACCGCCGCGGGAGGGCCCAGAATGAGCAGTTCTTC. Translating gives CASSTYRRGRAQNEQFF.

The chain carries TRBV7-9 and TRBJ2-1; D not certain. This CDR3 contains 15 residues. Germline-derived CDR1 and CDR2 are SEHNR and FQNEAQ (reference sequence). Trimming left V 7 bases short and J 3 bases short, with 16 bases between. CDR3 residues: CASIQDSTLYNEQFF. CDR3 coding DNA: TGTGCCAGCATCCAAGACTCCACCCTCTACAATGAGCAGTTCTTC.

This rearrangement joins TRBV9 to TRBJ2-7; D is perhaps TRBD1 (6 bases). Germline V gene data show CDR1 as SGDLS and CDR2 as YYNGEE. The CDR3 runs 15 residues. Trimming cost V 0 bases and J 4 bases, with 14 bases left between them. CDR3 coding DNA: TGTGCCAGCAGCGTAGGTGGGGGCACAATGTACGAGCAGTACTTC. Encoded protein: CASSVGGGTMYEQYF.

The chain links TRBV6-5 to TRBJ1-1; 7 bases match TRBD1. Trimming at V came to 0 bases and at J to 4 bases, leaving 5 bases not matched to a gene. Germline CDR1 is MNHEY and CDR2 is SVGAGI. This CDR3 has 15 amino acids. The CDR3 DNA reads TGTGCCAGCAGTTACTCCCAGGGGGTAGTCACTGAAGCTTTCTTT. This translates into CASSYSQGVVTEAFF.

The V gene is TRBV2, the J gene TRBJ1-1, with no clear D. From germline, CDR1 is SNHLY and CDR2 FYNNEI. V was pared by 6 bases and J by 0 bases, with 8 bases between. The CDR3 runs to 13 residues. The CDR3 sequence: CASRTEVNTEAFF. In nucleotides, the CDR3 is TGTGCCAGCAGGACCGAGGTGAACACTGAAGCTTTCTTT.

V usage is TRBV7-2 and J usage is TRBJ2-7, with D perhaps matching TRBD2 (6 bases). V was clipped by 5 bases and J by 1 base, with 18 bases between them. Germline-derived CDR1 and CDR2 are SGHTA and FQGNSA. This CDR3 is built from 16 residues. CDR3 coding DNA: TGTGCCAGCAGCCCGCGGGGCGGGGTAATGTCCTACGAGCAGTACTTC. This encodes CASSPRGGVMSYEQYF.

This sequence joins TRBV30 and TRBJ1-1; D not certain. Germline V CDR1 and CDR2: GTSNPN, SVGIG (reference sequence). The CDR3 runs 14 residues. Trimming pared 4 bases from V and 1 base from J, leaving 13 bases between. CDR3 amino acids: CAWIPGSSNTEAFF. The CDR3 coding sequence is TGTGCCTGGATCCCTGGCTCTTCGAACACTGAAGCTTTCTTT.

The chain uses TRBV6-5 and TRBJ2-1, with 8 bases aligning to TRBD2. Trimming took 6 bases from V and 0 from J; bases not matched to a gene: 4. There are 15 residues in the CDR3. Germline V lookup: CDR1 MNHEY, CDR2 SVGAGI. The CDR3 here is CASRVSGSSYNEQFF. Written as DNA, the CDR3 is TGTGCCAGCAGGGTGAGCGGGAGCTCCTACAATGAGCAGTTCTTC.

This chain uses TRBV28 with TRBJ1-3; TRBD1 aligns across 7 bases. Germline loops: CDR1 MDHEN, CDR2 SYDVKM. There are 14 residues in the CDR3. V lost 6 bases to trimming and J lost 8 bases; unmatched junction nucleotides: 10. The CDR3, as DNA: TGTGCCAGCAGCTTACAGGGGCCAAGGGACACCATATATTTT. Translating it yields CASSLQGPRDTIYF.

This clone was observed a few times. The rearrangement links TRBV6-5 to TRBJ2-7, with 9 nucleotides matching TRBD1. V lost 4 bases, J lost 4 bases, and 8 bases stayed unmatched. The CDR3 has 15 residues. Germline V gene lookup returns CDR1 MNHEY and CDR2 SVGAGI. DNA for the CDR3: TGTGCCAGCAGTTCCCCGGGACAGGGACGGTACGAGCAGTACTTC. Amino acid sequence: CASSSPGQGRYEQYF.

The chain combines TRBV11-2 with TRBJ2-3; D remains ambiguous. Trimming shortened V by 5 bases and J by 6 bases, and 15 bases separated the two germline ends. In germline, CDR1 is SGHAT, CDR2 FQNNGV. CDR3 size: 14 residues. CDR3 sequence (DNA): TGTGCCAGCAGCGACACCAGGTTATTGGATACGCAGTATTTT. Its translation: CASSDTRLLDTQYF.

The rearrangement uses TRBV7-9 and TRBJ2-5, with TRBD2 as a possible D gene (7 bases). V gave up 3 bases and J gave up 2 bases, with 19 bases separating them. CDR1 and CDR2 (germline): SEHNR, FQNEAQ (reference sequence). The CDR3 has 17 amino acids. CDR3 nucleotides: TGTGCCAGCAGCTTTCTTCGGGGGGCTACAATTCAAGAGACCCAGTACTTC. The encoded protein is CASSFLRGATIQETQYF.

This clone was counted only a few times. The chain combines TRBV6-6 with TRBJ2-7; 8 nucleotides align to TRBD2. Trimming at V came to 4 bases and at J to 7 bases, leaving 6 bases not matched to a gene. The CDR3 is made up of 13 amino acids. The germline V gene encodes CDR1 MNHNY and CDR2 SVGAGI (reference sequence). The CDR3 loop reads CASSFPSGLEQYF. The DNA for the CDR3 is TGTGCCAGCAGTTTTCCTAGCGGGTTAGAGCAGTACTTC.

The chain recombines TRBV5-4 with TRBJ1-3; no clear D. From germline, CDR1 is SGHNT and CDR2 YYREEE (reference sequence). The CDR3 covers 16 residues. V shed 4 bases and J shed 0 bases, with 14 bases lying between them. DNA of the CDR3: TGTGCCAGCAGCAGTATCCACCAAGCCTCTGGAAACACCATATATTTT. It specifies CASSSIHQASGNTIYF.

This rearrangement joins TRBV6-6 to TRBJ2-5; 8 bases map to TRBD1. The DNA end lines up better with TRBJ2-7; the J call may be wrong. Germline V gives CDR1 MNHNY, CDR2 SVGAGI (reference sequence). This CDR3 spans 14 amino acids. The CDR3 region has the DNA TGTGCCAGCACTCACCGGGACAGGAGCTACGAGCAGTACTTC. Residues: CASTHRDRSYEQYF.

The chain joins TRBV30 to TRBJ2-3, with no clear D. Germline V gene sequence: CDR1 GTSNPN, CDR2 SVGIG (reference sequence). The CDR3 has 13 residues. CDR3 in DNA: TGTCTCGGAAATGAGGAAGCCACAGATACGCAGTATTTT. Its protein is CLGNEEATDTQYF.